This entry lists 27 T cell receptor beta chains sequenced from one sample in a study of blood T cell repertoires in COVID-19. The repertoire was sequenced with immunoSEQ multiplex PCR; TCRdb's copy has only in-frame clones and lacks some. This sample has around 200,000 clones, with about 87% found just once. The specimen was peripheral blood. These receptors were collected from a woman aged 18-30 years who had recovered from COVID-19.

The CDR3 region is CASSQGTAHTEAFF. CDR3 nucleotides: TGCGCCAGCAGCCAAGGGACAGCTCACACTGAAGCTTTCTTT. J is TRBJ1-1 and V is TRBV4-1; maybe TRBD1 (6 bases). V lost 1 base and J 3 bases, leaving 9 bases between the germline ends. The CDR3 is made up of 14 amino acids. Germline V gene sequence: CDR1 MGHRA, CDR2 YSYEKL.

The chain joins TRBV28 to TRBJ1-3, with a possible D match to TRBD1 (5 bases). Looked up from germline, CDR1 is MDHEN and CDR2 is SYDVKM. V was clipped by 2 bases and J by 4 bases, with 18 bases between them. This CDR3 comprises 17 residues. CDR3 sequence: CASSLLIGEGLGNTIYF. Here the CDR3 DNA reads TGTGCCAGCAGTTTACTGATAGGGGAGGGACTCGGAAACACCATATATTTT.

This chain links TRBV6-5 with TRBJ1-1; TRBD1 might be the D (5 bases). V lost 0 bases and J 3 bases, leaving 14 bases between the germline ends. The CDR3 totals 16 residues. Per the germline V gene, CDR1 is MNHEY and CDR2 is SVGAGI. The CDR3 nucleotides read TGTGCCAGCAGTTACTCGAGGACAAGACATTACACTGAAGCTTTCTTT. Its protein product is CASSYSRTRHYTEAFF.

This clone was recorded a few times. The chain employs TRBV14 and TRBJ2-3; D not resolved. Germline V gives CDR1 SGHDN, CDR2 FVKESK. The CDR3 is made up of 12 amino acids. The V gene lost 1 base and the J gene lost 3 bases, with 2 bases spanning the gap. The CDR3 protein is CASSQATDTQYF. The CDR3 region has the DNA TGTGCCAGCAGCCAAGCGACAGATACGCAGTATTTT.

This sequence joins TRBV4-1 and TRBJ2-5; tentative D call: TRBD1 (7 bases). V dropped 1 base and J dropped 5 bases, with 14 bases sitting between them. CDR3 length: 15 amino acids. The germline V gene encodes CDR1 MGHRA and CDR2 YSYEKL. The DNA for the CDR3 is TGCGCCAGCAGCCAAGTGGAGGGGGCGGGGGAGACCCAGTACTTC. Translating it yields CASSQVEGAGETQYF.

CDR3 nucleotide sequence: TGTGCCAGCAGTGAGGGAGGGCAAGGCAATCAGCCCCAGCATTTT. It yields the protein CASSEGGQGNQPQHF. V is TRBV2 and J is TRBJ1-5; no definite D call. CDR3 length: 15 amino acids. Germline V gene sequence: CDR1 SNHLY, CDR2 FYNNEI. With 3 bases removed from V and 2 bases from J, the gap between germline ends came to 11 bases.

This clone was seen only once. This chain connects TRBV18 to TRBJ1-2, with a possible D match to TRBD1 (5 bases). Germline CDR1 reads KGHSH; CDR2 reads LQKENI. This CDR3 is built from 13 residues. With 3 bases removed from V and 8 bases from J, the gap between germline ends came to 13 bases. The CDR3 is CASSPGQPKGYTF. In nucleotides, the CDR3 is TGTGCCAGCTCACCGGGGCAGCCAAAGGGCTACACCTTC.

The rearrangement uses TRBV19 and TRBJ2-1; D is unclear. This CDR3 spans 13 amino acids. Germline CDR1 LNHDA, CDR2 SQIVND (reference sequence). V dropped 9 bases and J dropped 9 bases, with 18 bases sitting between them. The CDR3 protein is CAREISVHTEQFF. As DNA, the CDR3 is TGTGCCAGGGAGATTTCGGTGCACACTGAGCAGTTCTTC.

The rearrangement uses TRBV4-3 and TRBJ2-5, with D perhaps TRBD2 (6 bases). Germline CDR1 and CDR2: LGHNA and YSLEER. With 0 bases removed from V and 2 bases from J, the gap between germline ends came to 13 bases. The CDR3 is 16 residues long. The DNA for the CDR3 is TGCGCCAGCAGCCAAGATCCCCCTGGGGGGCAAGAGACCCAGTACTTC. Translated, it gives CASSQDPPGGQETQYF.

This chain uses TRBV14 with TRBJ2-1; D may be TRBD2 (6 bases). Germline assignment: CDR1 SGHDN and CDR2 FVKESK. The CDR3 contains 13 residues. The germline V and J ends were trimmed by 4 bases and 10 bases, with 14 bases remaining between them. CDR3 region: CASSLYSSAEQFF. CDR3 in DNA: TGTGCCAGCAGCCTCTATTCTAGCGCGGAGCAGTTCTTC.

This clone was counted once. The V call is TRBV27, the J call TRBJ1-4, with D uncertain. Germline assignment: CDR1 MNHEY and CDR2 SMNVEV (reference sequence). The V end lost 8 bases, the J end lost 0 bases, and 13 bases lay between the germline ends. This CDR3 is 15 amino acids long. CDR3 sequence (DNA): TGTGCCAGCCTGGCCCGGGGAGCAACTAATGAAAAACTGTTTTTT. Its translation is CASLARGATNEKLFF.

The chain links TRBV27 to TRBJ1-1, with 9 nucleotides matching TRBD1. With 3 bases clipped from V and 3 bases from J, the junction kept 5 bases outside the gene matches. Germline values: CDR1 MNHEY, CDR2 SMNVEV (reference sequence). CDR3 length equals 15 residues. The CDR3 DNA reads TGTGCCAGCAGTTTCTCCGGGACAGGGTACACTGAAGCTTTCTTT. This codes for CASSFSGTGYTEAFF.

CDR3 loop: CASSLIAGTTYEQYF. Written as DNA, the CDR3 is TGTGCCAGCAGCTTGATCGCAGGGACTACCTACGAGCAGTACTTC. The rearrangement uses TRBV5-5 and TRBJ2-7; 7 positions agree with TRBD2. Germline CDR1 reads SGHKS; CDR2 reads YYEKEE (reference sequence). V lost 1 base and J lost 2; bases outside the gene matches: 6. The CDR3 runs 15 residues.

The CDR3 sequence: CSVGTGSPTTIYF. CDR3 DNA: TGCAGCGTTGGAACAGGGAGCCCCACCACCATATATTTT. V is TRBV29-1 and J is TRBJ1-3; tentative D call: TRBD1 (6 bases). Germline CDR1 and CDR2: SQVTM and ANQGSEA. The CDR3 is 13 residues long. Trimming pared 4 bases from V and 9 bases from J, leaving 16 bases between.

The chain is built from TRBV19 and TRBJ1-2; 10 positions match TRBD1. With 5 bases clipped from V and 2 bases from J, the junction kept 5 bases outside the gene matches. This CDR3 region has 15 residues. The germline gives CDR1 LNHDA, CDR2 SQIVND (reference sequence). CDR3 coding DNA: TGTGCCAGTAGTCCTGCGGACAGGGGGAACTATGGCTACACCTTC. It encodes CASSPADRGNYGYTF.

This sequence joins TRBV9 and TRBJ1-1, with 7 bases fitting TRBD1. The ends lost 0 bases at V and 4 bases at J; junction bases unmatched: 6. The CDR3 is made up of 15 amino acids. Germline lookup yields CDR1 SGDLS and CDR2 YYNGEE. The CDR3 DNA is TGTGCCAGCAGCGTAGTCCCACAGGGGAGCACTGAAGCTTTCTTT. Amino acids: CASSVVPQGSTEAFF.

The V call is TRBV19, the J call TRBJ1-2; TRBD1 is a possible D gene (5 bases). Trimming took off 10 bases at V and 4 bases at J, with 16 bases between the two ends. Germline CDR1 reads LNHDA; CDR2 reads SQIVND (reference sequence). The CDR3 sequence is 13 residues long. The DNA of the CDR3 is TGTGCCACGACAGAGTCCGGCATCTATGGCTACACCTTC. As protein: CATTESGIYGYTF. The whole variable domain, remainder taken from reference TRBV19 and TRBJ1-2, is DGGITQSPKYLFRKEGQNVTLSCEQNLNHDAMYWYRQDPGQGLRLIYYSQIVNDFQKGDIAEGYSVSREKKESFPLTVTSAQKNPTAFYLCATTESGIYGYTFGSGTRLTVV.

The CDR3 coding sequence is TGTGCCAGCTATCCGGCAGGGCCGAACACCGGGGAGCTGTTTTTT. It encodes CASYPAGPNTGELFF. The V gene is TRBV5-5, the J gene TRBJ2-2; a possible D gene is TRBD1 (5 bases). Germline CDR1 reads SGHKS; CDR2 reads YYEKEE (reference sequence). V was cut by 7 bases and J by 0 bases, with 13 bases left in between. CDR3 length equals 15 residues.

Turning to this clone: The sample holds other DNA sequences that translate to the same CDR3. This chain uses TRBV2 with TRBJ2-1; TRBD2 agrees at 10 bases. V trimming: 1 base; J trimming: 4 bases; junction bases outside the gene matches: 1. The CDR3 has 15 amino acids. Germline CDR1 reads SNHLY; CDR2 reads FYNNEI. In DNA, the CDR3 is TGTGCCAGCAGTGAAGGGACTAGCGGTTACAATGAGCAGTTCTTC. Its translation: CASSEGTSGYNEQFF.

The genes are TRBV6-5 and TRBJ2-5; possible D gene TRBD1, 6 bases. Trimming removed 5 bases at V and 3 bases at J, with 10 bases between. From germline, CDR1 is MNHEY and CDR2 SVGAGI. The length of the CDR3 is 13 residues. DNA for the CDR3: TGTGCCAGCAGTAAACCAGGGGAAGAGACCCAGTACTTC. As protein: CASSKPGEETQYF.

CDR3 sequence (DNA): TGTGCCAGCAGCTTAGTGGGCAGGGTGGCGCCCGGGGCCAACGTCCTGACTTTC. Protein sequence: CASSLVGRVAPGANVLTF. The chain couples TRBV11-2 to TRBJ2-6; D possibly corresponds to TRBD1 (5 bases). The V and J ends lost 1 base and 4 bases respectively, with 17 bases between them. The CDR3 totals 18 residues. Germline V gene sequence: CDR1 SGHAT, CDR2 FQNNGV.

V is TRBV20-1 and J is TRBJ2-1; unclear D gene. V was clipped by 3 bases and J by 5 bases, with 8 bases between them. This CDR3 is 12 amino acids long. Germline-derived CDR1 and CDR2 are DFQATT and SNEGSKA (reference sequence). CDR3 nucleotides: TGCAGTGCTAGTCAGGCTGACAATGAGCAGTTCTTC. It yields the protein CSASQADNEQFF.

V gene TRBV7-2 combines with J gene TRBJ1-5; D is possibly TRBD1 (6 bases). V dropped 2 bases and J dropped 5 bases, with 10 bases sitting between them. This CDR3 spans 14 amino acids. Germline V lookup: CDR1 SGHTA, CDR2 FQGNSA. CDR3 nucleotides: TGTGCCAGCAGCTTACGGGGGGGCCATCAGCCCCAGCATTTT. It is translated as CASSLRGGHQPQHF.

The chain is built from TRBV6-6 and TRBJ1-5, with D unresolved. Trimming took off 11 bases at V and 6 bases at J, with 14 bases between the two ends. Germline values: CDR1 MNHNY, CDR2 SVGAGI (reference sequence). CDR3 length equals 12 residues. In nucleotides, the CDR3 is TGTGCCGCGGGAGGGCGGGGTCAGCCCCAGCATTTT. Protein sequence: CAAGGRGQPQHF.

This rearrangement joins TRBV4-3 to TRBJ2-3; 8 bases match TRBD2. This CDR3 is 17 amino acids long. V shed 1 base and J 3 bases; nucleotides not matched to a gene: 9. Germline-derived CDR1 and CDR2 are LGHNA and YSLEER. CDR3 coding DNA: TGCGCCAGCAGCCAAGCTGCCGGGACTAGATATACAGATACGCAGTATTTT. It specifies CASSQAAGTRYTDTQYF.

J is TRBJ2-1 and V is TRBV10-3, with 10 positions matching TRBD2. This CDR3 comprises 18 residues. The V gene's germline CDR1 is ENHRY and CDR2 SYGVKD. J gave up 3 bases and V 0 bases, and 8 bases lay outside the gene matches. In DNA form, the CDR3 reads TGTGCCATCAGTGAGTCGAAGGCTAGCGGGAGTCACTACAATGAGCAGTTCTTC. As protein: CAISESKASGSHYNEQFF.

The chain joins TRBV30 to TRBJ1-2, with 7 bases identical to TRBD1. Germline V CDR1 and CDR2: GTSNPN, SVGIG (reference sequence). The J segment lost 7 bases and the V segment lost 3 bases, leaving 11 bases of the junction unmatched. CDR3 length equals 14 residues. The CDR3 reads CAWRGTASLGGYTF. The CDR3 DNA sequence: TGTGCCTGGAGGGGGACAGCCTCGCTGGGTGGCTACACCTTC.